This T cell receptor beta chain was obtained from a study of blood T cell repertoires in COVID-19. For the study at large: From the United States, Italy and Spain came samples of acute and convalescent COVID-19. PBMCs, B-cell-depleted T cells, or T cells were the source of the cDNA or gDNA that made up the material.

This CDR3 comprises 15 residues. Trimming took off 9 bases at V and 2 bases at J, with 20 bases between the two ends. Germline values: CDR1 WSHSY, CDR2 SAAADI. Clinical history reported by participants formed the basis on which cohorts were assigned. Per the authors' pipeline: Nucleated cell counts were estimated from reference gene primer amplification. Using immunoSEQ multiplex PCR, the repertoire was profiled, and TCRdb retains in-frame clones only, with some absent. V, J and clone size are taken as reported in that table, and D and trimming were inferred from the DNA itself. The sample shows fewer than 250,000 clones, around 91% of them seen only once.

Sequencing was done on a sample of PBMCs or T cells enriched from blood (not recorded which). The sequence derives from a man aged 25-45 years who had been exposed to COVID-19. The chain has TRBV10-2 and TRBJ2-7; weak D call: TRBD2 (6 bases). The CDR3 sequence: CASRKNRDSPYEQYF. The CDR3, as DNA: TGCGCCAGTAGGAAAAACCGGGACTCGCCCTACGAGCAGTACTTC.